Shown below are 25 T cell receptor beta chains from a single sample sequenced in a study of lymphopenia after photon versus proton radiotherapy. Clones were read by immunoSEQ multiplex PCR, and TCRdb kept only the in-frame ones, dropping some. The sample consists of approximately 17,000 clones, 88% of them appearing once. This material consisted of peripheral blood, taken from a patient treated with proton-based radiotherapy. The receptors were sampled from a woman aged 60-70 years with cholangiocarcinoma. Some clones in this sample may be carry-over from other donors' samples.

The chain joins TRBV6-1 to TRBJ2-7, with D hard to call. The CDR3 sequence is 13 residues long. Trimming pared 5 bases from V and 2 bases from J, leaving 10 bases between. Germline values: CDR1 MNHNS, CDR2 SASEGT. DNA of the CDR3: TGTGCCAGCAGTATGGGTTACCCCTACGAGCAGTACTTC. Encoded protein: CASSMGYPYEQYF.

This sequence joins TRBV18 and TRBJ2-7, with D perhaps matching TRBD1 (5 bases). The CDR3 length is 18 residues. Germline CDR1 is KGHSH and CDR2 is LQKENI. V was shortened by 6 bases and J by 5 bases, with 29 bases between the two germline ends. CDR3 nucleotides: TGTGCCAGCTCCATACTCCCTCGACGGACACCCTGGGGCAACGAGCAGTACTTC. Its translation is CASSILPRRTPWGNEQYF.

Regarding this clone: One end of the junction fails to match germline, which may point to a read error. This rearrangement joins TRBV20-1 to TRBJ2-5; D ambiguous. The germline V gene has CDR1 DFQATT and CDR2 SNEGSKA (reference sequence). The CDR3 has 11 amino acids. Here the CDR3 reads CSASQEETQYF. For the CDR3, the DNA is TGCAGCGCTAGTCAAGAAGAGACCCAGTACTTC.

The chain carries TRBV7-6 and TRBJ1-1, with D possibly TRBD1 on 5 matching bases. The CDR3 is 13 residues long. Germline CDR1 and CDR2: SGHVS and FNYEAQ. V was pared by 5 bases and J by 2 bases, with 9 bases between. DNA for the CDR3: TGTGCCAGCAGCATCGACAGCAACACTGAAGCTTTCTTT. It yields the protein CASSIDSNTEAFF.

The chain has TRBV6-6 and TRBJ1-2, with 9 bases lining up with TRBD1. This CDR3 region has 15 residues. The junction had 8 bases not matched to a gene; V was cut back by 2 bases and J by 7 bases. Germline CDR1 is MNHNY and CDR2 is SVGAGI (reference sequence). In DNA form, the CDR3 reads TGTGCCAGCAGTTACCCTCCGGGACAGGGTATTGGCTACACCTTC. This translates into CASSYPPGQGIGYTF.

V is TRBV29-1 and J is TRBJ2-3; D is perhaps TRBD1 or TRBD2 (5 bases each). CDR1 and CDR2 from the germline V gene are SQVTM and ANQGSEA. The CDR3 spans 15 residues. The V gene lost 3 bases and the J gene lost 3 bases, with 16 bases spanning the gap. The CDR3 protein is CSVDVYGAGTDTQYF. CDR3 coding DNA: TGCAGCGTTGATGTCTACGGGGCTGGGACAGATACGCAGTATTTT.

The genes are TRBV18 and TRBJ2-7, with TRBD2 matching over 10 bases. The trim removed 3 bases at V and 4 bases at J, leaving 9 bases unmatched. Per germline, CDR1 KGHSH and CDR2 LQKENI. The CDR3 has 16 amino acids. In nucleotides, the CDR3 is TGTGCCAGCTCACCTAATCTAGCGGGAGTTTCATACGAGCAGTACTTC. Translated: CASSPNLAGVSYEQYF.

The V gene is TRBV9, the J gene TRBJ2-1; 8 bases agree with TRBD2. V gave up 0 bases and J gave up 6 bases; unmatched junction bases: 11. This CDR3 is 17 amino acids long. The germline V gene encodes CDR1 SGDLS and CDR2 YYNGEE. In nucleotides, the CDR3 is TGTGCCAGCAGCGTAGGTTCGCCCCCGGGGGGGGGCAATGAGCAGTTCTTC. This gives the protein CASSVGSPPGGGNEQFF.

The CDR3 DNA reads as TGTGCCAGCAGCTTCGGACAGGCCACTAATGAAAAACTGTTTTTT. Translating gives CASSFGQATNEKLFF. The chain employs TRBV5-5 and TRBJ1-4; 7 nucleotides agree with TRBD1. V shed 2 bases, J shed 2 bases, and the junction held 3 bases outside the gene matches. Germline V lookup: CDR1 SGHKS, CDR2 YYEKEE (reference sequence). This CDR3 region has 15 residues.

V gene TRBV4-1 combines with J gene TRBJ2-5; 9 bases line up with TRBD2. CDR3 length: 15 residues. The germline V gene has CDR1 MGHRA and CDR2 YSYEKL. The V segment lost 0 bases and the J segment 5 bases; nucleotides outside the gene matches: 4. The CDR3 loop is CASSQDFSGRETQYF. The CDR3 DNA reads TGCGCCAGCAGCCAAGATTTCAGCGGGAGGGAGACCCAGTACTTC.

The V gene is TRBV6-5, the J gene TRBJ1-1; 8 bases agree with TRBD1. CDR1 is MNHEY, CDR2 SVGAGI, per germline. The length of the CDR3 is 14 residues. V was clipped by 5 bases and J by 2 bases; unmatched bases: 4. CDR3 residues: CASSRGQDNTEAFF. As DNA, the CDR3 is TGTGCCAGCAGTCGGGGACAGGATAACACTGAAGCTTTCTTT.

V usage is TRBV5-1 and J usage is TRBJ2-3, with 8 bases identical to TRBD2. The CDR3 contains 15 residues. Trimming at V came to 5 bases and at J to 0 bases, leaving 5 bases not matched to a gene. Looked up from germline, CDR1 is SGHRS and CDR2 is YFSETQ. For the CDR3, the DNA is TGCGCCAGCAGGGGGAGCGGGGGCAGCACAGATACGCAGTATTTT. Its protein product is CASRGSGGSTDTQYF.

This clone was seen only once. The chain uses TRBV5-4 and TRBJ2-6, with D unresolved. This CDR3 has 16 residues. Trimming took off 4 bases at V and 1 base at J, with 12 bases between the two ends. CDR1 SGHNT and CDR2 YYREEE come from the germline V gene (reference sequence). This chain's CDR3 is CASSLGRRSGANVLTF. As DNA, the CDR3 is TGTGCCAGCAGCCTCGGACGGCGATCTGGGGCCAACGTCCTGACTTTC.

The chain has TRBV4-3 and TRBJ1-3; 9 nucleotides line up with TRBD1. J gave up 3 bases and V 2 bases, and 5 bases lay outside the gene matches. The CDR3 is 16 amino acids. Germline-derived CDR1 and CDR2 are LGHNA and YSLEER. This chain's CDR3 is CASSQYRQGGGNTIYF. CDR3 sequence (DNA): TGCGCCAGCAGCCAATACCGACAGGGGGGTGGAAACACCATATATTTT.

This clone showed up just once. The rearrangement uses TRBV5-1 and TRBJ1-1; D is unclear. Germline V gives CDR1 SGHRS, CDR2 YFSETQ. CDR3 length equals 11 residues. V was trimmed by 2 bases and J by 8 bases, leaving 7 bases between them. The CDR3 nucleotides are TGCGCCAGCAGCTTACCACCAGAAGCTTTCTTT. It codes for CASSLPPEAFF.

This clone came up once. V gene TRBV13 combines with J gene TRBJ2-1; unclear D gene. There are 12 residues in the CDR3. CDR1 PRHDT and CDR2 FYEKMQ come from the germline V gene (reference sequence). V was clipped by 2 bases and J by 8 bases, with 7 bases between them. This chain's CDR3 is CASSLSGDEQFF. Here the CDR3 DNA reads TGTGCCAGCAGCTTAAGTGGGGATGAGCAGTTCTTC.

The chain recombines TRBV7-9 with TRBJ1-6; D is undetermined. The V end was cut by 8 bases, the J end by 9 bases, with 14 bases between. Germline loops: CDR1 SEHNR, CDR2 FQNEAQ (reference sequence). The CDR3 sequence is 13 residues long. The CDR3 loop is CASGPAGISPLHF. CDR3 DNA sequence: TGTGCCAGCGGGCCAGCGGGAATTTCACCCCTCCACTTT.

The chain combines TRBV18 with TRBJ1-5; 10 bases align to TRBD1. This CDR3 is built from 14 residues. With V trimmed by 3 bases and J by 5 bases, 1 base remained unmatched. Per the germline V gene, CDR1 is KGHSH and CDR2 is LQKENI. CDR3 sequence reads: CASSPGTGDQPQHF. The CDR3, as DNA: TGTGCCAGCTCACCCGGGACAGGGGATCAGCCCCAGCATTTT.

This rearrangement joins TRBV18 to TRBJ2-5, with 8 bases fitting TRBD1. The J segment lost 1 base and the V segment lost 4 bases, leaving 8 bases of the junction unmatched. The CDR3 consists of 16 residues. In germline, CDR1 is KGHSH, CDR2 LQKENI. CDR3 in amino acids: CASSLGQVEIQETQYF. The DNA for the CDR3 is TGTGCCAGCTCACTGGGACAGGTAGAAATCCAAGAGACCCAGTACTTC.

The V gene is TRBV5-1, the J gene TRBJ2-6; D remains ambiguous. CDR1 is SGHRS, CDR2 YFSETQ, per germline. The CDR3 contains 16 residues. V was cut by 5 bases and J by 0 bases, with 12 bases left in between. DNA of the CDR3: TGCGCCAGCAGATACGGACCATTCTCTGGGGCCAACGTCCTGACTTTC. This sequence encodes CASRYGPFSGANVLTF.

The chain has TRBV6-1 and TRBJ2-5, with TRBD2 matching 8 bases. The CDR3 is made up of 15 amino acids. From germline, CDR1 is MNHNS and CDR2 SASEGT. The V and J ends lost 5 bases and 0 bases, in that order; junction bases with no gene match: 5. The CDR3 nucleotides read TGTGCCAGCAGTTTTAGCGGGACATACCAAGAGACCCAGTACTTC. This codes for CASSFSGTYQETQYF.

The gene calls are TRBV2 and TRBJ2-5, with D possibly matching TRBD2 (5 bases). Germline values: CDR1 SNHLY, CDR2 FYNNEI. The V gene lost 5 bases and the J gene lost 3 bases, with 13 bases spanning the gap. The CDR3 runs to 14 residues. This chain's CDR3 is CASSWGEMKETQYF. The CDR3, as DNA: TGTGCCAGCAGTTGGGGAGAGATGAAAGAGACCCAGTACTTC.

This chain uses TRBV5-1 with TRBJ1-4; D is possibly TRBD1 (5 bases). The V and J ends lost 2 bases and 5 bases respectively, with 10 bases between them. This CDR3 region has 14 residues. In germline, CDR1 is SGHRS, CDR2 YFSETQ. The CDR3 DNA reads TGCGCCAGCAGCTTTGACAGCCGAAATGAAAAACTGTTTTTT. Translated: CASSFDSRNEKLFF.

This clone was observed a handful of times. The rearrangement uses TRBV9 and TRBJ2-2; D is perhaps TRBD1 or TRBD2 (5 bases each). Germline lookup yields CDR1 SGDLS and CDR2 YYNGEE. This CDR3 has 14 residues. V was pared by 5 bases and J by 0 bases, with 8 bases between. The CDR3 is CASRGRANTGELFF. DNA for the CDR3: TGTGCCAGCAGGGGGCGGGCGAACACCGGGGAGCTGTTTTTT.

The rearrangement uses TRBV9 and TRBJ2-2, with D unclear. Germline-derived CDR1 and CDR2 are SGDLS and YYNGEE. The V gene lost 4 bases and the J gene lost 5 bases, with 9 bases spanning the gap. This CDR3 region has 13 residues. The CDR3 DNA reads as TGTGCCAGCAGCCCCGGCGAGACCGGGGAGCTGTTTTTT. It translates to CASSPGETGELFF. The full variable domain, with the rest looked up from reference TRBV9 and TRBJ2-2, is DSGVTQTPKHLITATGQRVTLRCSPRSGDLSVYWYQQSLDQGLQFLIQYYNGEERAKGNILERFSAQQFPDLHSELNLSSLELGDSALYFCASSPGETGELFFGEGSRLTVL.